Below, 22 T cell receptor beta chains from the same sample are listed, as sequenced in a study of T cell repertoires in cytomegalovirus infection. TCRdb redid the calling of the reads with MiXCR, one entry per CDR3 protein. The profile covers approximately 500,000 distinct CDR3 sequences, with about 17% appearing a single time and around 25% taken by the ten largest. Sequencing was done on a sample of CD8+ T cells from PBMCs. The receptors here all came from a human donor in good health (CMV status not recorded). Some clones in this sample may be carry-over from other donors' samples.

This clonotype was seen at least ten times. The J gene is TRBJ1-2, the V gene TRBV5-6; a weak D match, TRBD1 (5 bases). The CDR3 extends over 16 amino acids. The germline CDR1 and CDR2 sequences are SGHDT and YYEEEE. V lost 0 bases, J lost 8 bases, and 20 bases lay in between. CDR3 region: CASSLAQEGHLSGYTF. CDR3 in DNA: TGTGCCAGCAGCTTGGCTCAGGAGGGGCATCTATCCGGCTACACCTTC. Drawing the rest from reference TRBV5-6 and TRBJ1-2, the complete variable domain is DAGVTQSPTHLIKTRGQQVTLRCSPKSGHDTVSWYQQALGQGPQFIFQYYEEEERQRGNFPDRFSGHQFPNYSSELNVNALLLGDSALYLCASSLAQEGHLSGYTFGSGTRLTVV.

V is TRBV5-1 and J is TRBJ2-2, with D perhaps TRBD1 (6 bases). Deletions cut 3 bases from V and 0 bases from J, with 15 bases between. Germline-derived CDR1 and CDR2 are SGHRS and YFSETQ. This CDR3 is 17 amino acids long. DNA of the CDR3: TGCGCCAGCAGCTCACCCAACAGGGATTCGAACACCGGGGAGCTGTTTTTT. Translating it yields CASSSPNRDSNTGELFF.

This clonotype came up a few times. The genes are TRBV28 and TRBJ2-3, with TRBD2 matching over 8 bases. The CDR3 is made up of 16 amino acids. Germline V lookup: CDR1 MDHEN, CDR2 SYDVKM. After removal of 5 bases from V and 2 bases from J, the junction contained 9 bases not matched to a gene. This CDR3 reads CASSTGPTSVTDTQYF. CDR3 DNA: TGTGCCAGCAGTACGGGCCCGACTAGCGTCACAGATACGCAGTATTTT.

There are a few counts of this clonotype. This chain joins TRBV5-6 and TRBJ1-1; D ambiguous. The CDR3 contains 13 residues. With 5 bases removed from V and 4 bases from J, the gap between germline ends came to 12 bases. Germline lookup yields CDR1 SGHDT and CDR2 YYEEEE. The CDR3 here is CASSSPPSTEAFF. The CDR3 DNA is TGTGCCAGCAGTTCCCCCCCGTCCACTGAAGCTTTCTTT.

This clonotype was counted at least ten times. This chain connects TRBV11-2 to TRBJ2-7; no clear D. This CDR3 is built from 14 residues. Germline CDR1 is SGHAT and CDR2 is FQNNGV. Trimming removed 1 base at V and 2 bases at J, with 9 bases between. The CDR3 spells CASSLGQAAYEQYF. CDR3 nucleotides: TGTGCCAGCAGCTTAGGGCAGGCTGCCTACGAGCAGTACTTC. The entire variable domain, with the rest obtained from reference TRBV11-2 and TRBJ2-7, is as follows: EAGVAQSPRYKIIEKRQSVAFWCNPISGHATLYWYQQILGQGPKLLIQFQNNGVVDDSQLPKDRFSAERLKGVDSTLKIQPAKLEDSAVYLCASSLGQAAYEQYFGPGTRLTVT.

This clonotype was counted ten times or more. The chain combines TRBV4-1 with TRBJ2-4; D remains unclear. Germline V gives CDR1 MGHRA, CDR2 YSYEKL. The CDR3 is made up of 16 amino acids. Between the trimmed V and J ends, which lost 0 bases and 0 bases, there was a span of 9 bases. In nucleotides, the CDR3 is TGCGCCAGCAGCCAAGACCGGCCGCTAGCCAAAAACATTCAGTACTTC. It codes for CASSQDRPLAKNIQYF.

This clonotype was detected many times. The chain uses TRBV27 and TRBJ2-7; 7 bases are shared with TRBD1. CDR1 and CDR2 (germline): MNHEY, SMNVEV (reference sequence). V was clipped by 4 bases and J by 4 bases; unmatched bases: 13. The CDR3 extends over 16 amino acids. This chain's CDR3 is CASSSLPLGGRYEQYF. The CDR3, as DNA: TGTGCCAGCAGTTCACTCCCCCTAGGGGGCAGGTACGAGCAGTACTTC.

Of note for this clonotype: Compared with germline, one end of the junction differs, possibly owing to a read error. The chain employs TRBV3-1 and TRBJ2-1, with TRBD1 as a possible D gene (6 bases). The germline gives CDR1 LGHDT, CDR2 YNNKEL (reference sequence). The CDR3 runs to 15 residues. This CDR3 is CASSQLGTHYTEQFF. The DNA of the CDR3 is TGTGCCAGCAGCCAATTGGGGACACACTACACTGAGCAGTTCTTC.

In its sample, this clonotype was seen a few times. The V gene is TRBV5-5, the J gene TRBJ2-1; D not resolved. Trimming pared 0 bases from V and 4 bases from J, leaving 8 bases between. There are 14 residues in the CDR3. Per the germline V gene, CDR1 is SGHKS and CDR2 is YYEKEE (reference sequence). In nucleotides, the CDR3 is TGTGCCAGCAGCTTGGAAGGCTTTTACAATGAGCAGTTCTTC. Translating it yields CASSLEGFYNEQFF.

This clonotype was seen at least ten times. The chain carries TRBV7-9 and TRBJ2-7, with 7 bases identical to TRBD1. This CDR3 region has 16 residues. Looked up from germline, CDR1 is SEHNR and CDR2 is FQNEAQ (reference sequence). The trim removed 2 bases at V and 2 bases at J, leaving 9 bases unmatched. The CDR3 DNA is TGTGCCAGCAGCTTACCGACAGGGTACTCCGCCTACGAGCAGTACTTC. Translating it yields CASSLPTGYSAYEQYF.

This clonotype has a count of ten or more. This rearrangement joins TRBV7-9 to TRBJ1-5; D is uncertain. Trimming left V 2 bases short and J 4 bases short, with 15 bases between. The CDR3 sequence is 16 residues long. CDR1 and CDR2 from the germline V gene are SEHNR and FQNEAQ (reference sequence). CDR3 sequence (DNA): TGTGCCAGCAGCTTATGGCCACCGAGAGATAATCAGCCCCAGCATTTT. Translated, it gives CASSLWPPRDNQPQHF. Supplemented by reference TRBV7-9 and TRBJ1-5, the full variable domain reads DTGVSQNPRHKITKRGQNVTFRCDPISEHNRLYWYRQTLGQGPEFLTYFQNEAQLEKSRLLSDRFSAERPKGSFSTLEIQRTEQGDSAMYLCASSLWPPRDNQPQHFGDGTRLSIL.

The chain carries TRBV12-3 or TRBV12-4 and TRBJ1-3; D remains ambiguous. The CDR3 has 14 residues. V lost 4 bases and J lost 4, with 11 bases in between. CDR3 sequence (DNA): TGTGCCAGCAGTTCCAGCCTGACCGGAAACACCATATATTTT. Translated, it gives CASSSSLTGNTIYF.

The chain recombines TRBV27 with TRBJ1-5; maybe TRBD1 (5 bases). The CDR3 sequence is 15 residues long. V was cut by 6 bases and J by 0 bases, with 12 bases left in between. Germline V gene lookup returns CDR1 MNHEY and CDR2 SMNVEV (reference sequence). The CDR3 DNA reads as TGTGCCAGCAGGCGACAGTTCTATAGCAATCAGCCCCAGCATTTT. Translating gives CASRRQFYSNQPQHF.

This chain uses TRBV24-1 with TRBJ2-1, with D possibly being TRBD2 (6 bases). Trimming took off 10 bases at V and 0 bases at J, with 12 bases between the two ends. Per the germline V gene, CDR1 is KGHDR and CDR2 is SFDVKD. The CDR3 consists of 14 residues. CDR3 region: CATSSGSSYNEQFF. CDR3 DNA: TGTGCCACGAGTAGCGGTAGCTCCTACAATGAGCAGTTCTTC.

V and J are TRBV5-6 and TRBJ2-6; 8 bases are shared with TRBD1. The V gene's germline CDR1 is SGHDT and CDR2 YYEEEE. The CDR3 extends over 18 amino acids. The V and J ends lost 4 bases and 2 bases, in that order; junction bases with no gene match: 11. The CDR3 reads CASSGIGTGETGANVLTF. The CDR3 DNA reads TGTGCCAGCAGCGGTATCGGGACAGGAGAGACTGGGGCCAACGTCCTGACTTTC.

This rearrangement joins TRBV12-3 or TRBV12-4 to TRBJ1-2; D gene ambiguous. With 10 bases removed from V and 1 base from J, the gap between germline ends came to 16 bases. This CDR3 spans 14 amino acids. The CDR3: CATSYTGVNYGYTF. In DNA, the CDR3 is TGTGCCACCTCCTATACCGGGGTTAACTATGGCTACACCTTC.

V is TRBV20-1 and J is TRBJ2-7; 14 bases fit TRBD2. The CDR3 consists of 14 residues. Trimming at V came to 5 bases and at J to 3 bases, leaving 3 bases not matched to a gene. Per the germline V gene, CDR1 is DFQATT and CDR2 is SNEGSKA (reference sequence). The DNA of the CDR3 is TGCAGTGCTCCGGGACTAGCGGGAGACTACGAGCAGTACTTC. Protein product: CSAPGLAGDYEQYF.

This clonotype has a handful of counts. The chain combines TRBV29-1 with TRBJ2-2, with 8 bases fitting TRBD1. This CDR3 is built from 15 residues. Per germline, CDR1 SQVTM and CDR2 ANQGSEA. V was pared by 6 bases and J by 5 bases, with 11 bases of the junction left unmatched. CDR3: CSVPDRGRETGELFF. The DNA of the CDR3 is TGCAGCGTCCCTGACAGGGGACGGGAAACCGGGGAGCTGTTTTTT.

This clonotype was seen repeatedly, ten times or more. The chain recombines TRBV7-4 with TRBJ1-2; D not resolved. CDR1 is SGHVT and CDR2 is SQSDAQ in the germline V gene. Trimming stripped 5 bases from V and 7 bases from J, with 8 bases between. The CDR3 is 11 amino acids. The CDR3 sequence is CASSHPGGYTF. The DNA of the CDR3 is TGTGCCAGCAGCCATCCCGGTGGCTACACCTTC.

The chain carries TRBV15 and TRBJ1-1; D is possibly TRBD1 (5 bases). The CDR3 loop spans 13 amino acids. Germline V gene lookup returns CDR1 LNHNV and CDR2 YYDKDF (reference sequence). Trimming shortened V by 6 bases and J by 5 bases, and 13 bases separated the two germline ends. The CDR3 nucleotides are TGTGCCACCAGTCCAAGTAGGGGAACTGAAGCTTTCTTT. The encoded protein is CATSPSRGTEAFF.

This clonotype was recorded a few times. V is TRBV28 and J is TRBJ2-1; tentatively, D is TRBD2 (5 bases). CDR3 length: 16 amino acids. The V and J ends lost 3 bases and 3 bases respectively, with 15 bases between them. Germline CDR1 is MDHEN and CDR2 is SYDVKM. CDR3 nucleotide sequence: TGTGCCAGCAGTTTTCTAGGTAGCGATATCTACAATGAGCAGTTCTTC. It encodes CASSFLGSDIYNEQFF.

On this clonotype: Given the absence of the conserved phenylalanine or tryptophan at the CDR3 end, a read error is likely. Because the CDR3's place on the DNA is in doubt, the DNA is left out and the CDR3 is given as listed by TCRdb. The V gene is TRBV7-2, the J gene TRBJ2-1; the table names TRBD2, a call not compared with the DNA. Including both end residues, the CDR3 is 15 amino acids long. Germline-derived CDR1 and CDR2 are SGHTA and FQGNSA. The CDR3 sequence: CASSYTSGDGDEQLL.